This T cell receptor (beta chain) emerged from a study of blood T cell repertoires in COVID-19. The overall study: Sample material is recorded as cDNA or gDNA derived from T cells, B-cell-depleted T cells, or PBMCs.

Trimming stripped 6 bases from V and 7 bases from J, with 17 bases between. Germline loops: CDR1 SGHRS, CDR2 YFSETQ. CDR3 length: 15 amino acids. Under the authors' procedure: Amplification with reference gene primers provided the estimates of nucleated cell counts. Method: immunoSEQ multiplex PCR; TCRdb's copy keeps in-frame clones and lacks some. For V, J and clone size, that table is used; D and trimming come from the DNA. The data contain some 150,000 clones, 88% of them singletons. The chain couples TRBV5-1 to TRBJ1-6, with TRBD1 as a possible D gene (5 bases). The origin of this receptor is a young woman with acute COVID-19. Source material: PBMCs or T cells enriched from blood (not recorded which). The CDR3: CASTSQAGPNSPLHF. DNA of the CDR3: TGCGCCAGCACCTCCCAAGCAGGGCCAAATTCACCCCTCCACTTT.